The present entry profiles one TCR beta chain with its context. Its cognate antigen is unknown. TCRdb re-derived calls from the reads in MiXCR, one entry per CDR3 protein. The sample includes about 830,000 distinct CDR3 sequences, roughly 33% of them seen just once. This sample was taken from a study of T cell repertoires in cytomegalovirus infection. General study findings and limits: CMV-specific TCR beta clonotypes restricted by HLA-C dominated the ex vivo response.

This CDR3 comprises 16 residues. Germline V gene data show CDR1 as MNHNS and CDR2 as SASEGT. V was clipped by 3 bases and J by 0 bases, with 9 bases between them. This chain links TRBV6-1 with TRBJ2-6; D uncertain. The origin of this receptor is a human donor in good health (CMV status not recorded). Some clones in this sample may be carry-over from other donors' samples. Sequenced material: cultured CD8+ T cells from PBMCs, taken from culture after CMV antigen stimulation. CDR3 amino acids: CASSEWAPSGANVLTF. For the CDR3, the DNA is TGTGCCAGCAGTGAGTGGGCGCCCTCTGGGGCCAACGTCCTGACTTTC.